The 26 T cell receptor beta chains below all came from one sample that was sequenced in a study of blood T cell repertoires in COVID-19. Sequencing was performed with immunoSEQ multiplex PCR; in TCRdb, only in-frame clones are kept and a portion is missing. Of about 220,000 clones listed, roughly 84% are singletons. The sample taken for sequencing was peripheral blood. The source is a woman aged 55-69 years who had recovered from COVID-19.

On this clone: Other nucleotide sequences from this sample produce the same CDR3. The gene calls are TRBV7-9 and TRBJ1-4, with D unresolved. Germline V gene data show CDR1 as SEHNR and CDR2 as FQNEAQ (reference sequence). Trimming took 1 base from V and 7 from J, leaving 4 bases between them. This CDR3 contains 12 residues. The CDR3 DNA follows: TGTGCCAGCAGCTTAGTCGGTGAAAAACTGTTTTTT. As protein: CASSLVGEKLFF.

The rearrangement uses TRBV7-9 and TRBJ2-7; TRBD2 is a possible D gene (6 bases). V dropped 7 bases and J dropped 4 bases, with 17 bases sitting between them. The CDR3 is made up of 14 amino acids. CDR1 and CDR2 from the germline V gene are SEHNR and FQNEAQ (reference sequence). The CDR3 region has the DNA TGTGCCAGCAACAAAGGAGGGCCAAGTTACGAGCAGTACTTC. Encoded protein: CASNKGGPSYEQYF.

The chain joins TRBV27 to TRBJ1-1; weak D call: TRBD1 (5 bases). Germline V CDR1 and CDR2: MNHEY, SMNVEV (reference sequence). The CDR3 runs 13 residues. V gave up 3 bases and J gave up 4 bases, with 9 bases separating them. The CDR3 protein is CASSFLGGTEAFF. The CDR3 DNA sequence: TGTGCCAGCAGTTTTCTGGGGGGCACTGAAGCTTTCTTT.

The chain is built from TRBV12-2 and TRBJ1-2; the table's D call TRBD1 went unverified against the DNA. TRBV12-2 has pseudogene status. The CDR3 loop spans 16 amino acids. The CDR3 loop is CASRLAINRFFYGYTF. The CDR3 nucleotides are TGTGCAAGTCGCCTCGCTATTAACAGATTTTTCTATGGCTACACCTTC.

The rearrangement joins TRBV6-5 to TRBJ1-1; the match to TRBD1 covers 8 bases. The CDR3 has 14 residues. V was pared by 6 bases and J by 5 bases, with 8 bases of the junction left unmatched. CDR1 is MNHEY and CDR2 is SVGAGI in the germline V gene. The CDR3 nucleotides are TGTGCCAGCAGCCGCCGACAGGGGTGGACTGAAGCTTTCTTT. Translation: CASSRRQGWTEAFF.

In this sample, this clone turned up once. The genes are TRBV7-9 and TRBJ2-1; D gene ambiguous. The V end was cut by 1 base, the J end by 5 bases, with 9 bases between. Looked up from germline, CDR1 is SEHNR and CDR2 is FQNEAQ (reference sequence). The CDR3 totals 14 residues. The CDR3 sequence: CASSLVPKNNEQFF. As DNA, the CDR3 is TGTGCCAGCAGCTTAGTCCCTAAAAACAATGAGCAGTTCTTC.

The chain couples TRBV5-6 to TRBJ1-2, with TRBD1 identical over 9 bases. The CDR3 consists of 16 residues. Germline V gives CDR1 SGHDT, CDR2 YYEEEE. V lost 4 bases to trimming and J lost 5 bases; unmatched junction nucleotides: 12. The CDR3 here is CASSHSGGQGYYGYTF. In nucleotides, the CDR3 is TGTGCCAGCAGCCATTCCGGGGGACAGGGTTATTATGGCTACACCTTC.

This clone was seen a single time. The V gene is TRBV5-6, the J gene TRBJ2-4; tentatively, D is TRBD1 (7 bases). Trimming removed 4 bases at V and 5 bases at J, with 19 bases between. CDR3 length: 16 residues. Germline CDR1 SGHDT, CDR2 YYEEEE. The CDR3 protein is CASSALGGTAENIQYF. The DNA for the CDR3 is TGTGCCAGCAGCGCCCTTGGGGGGACAGCTGAAAACATTCAGTACTTC.

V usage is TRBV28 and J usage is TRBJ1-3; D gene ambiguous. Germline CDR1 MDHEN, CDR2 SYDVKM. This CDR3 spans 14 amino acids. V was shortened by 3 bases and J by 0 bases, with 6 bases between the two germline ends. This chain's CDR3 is CASSFSSSGNTIYF. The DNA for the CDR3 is TGTGCCAGCAGTTTCTCCAGCTCTGGAAACACCATATATTTT.

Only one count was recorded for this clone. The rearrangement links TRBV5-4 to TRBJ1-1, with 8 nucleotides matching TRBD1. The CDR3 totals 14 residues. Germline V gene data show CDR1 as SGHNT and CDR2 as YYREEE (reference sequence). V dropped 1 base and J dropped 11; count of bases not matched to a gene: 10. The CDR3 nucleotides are TGTGCCAGCAGCTTGACAGGACAGGGAAGGGGGGCTTTCTTT. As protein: CASSLTGQGRGAFF.

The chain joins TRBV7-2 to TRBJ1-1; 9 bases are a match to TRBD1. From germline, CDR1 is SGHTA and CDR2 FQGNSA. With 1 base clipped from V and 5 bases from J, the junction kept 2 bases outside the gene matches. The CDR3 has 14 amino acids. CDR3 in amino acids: CASSLETGGTEAFF. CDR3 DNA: TGTGCCAGCAGCTTAGAGACAGGGGGTACTGAAGCTTTCTTT.

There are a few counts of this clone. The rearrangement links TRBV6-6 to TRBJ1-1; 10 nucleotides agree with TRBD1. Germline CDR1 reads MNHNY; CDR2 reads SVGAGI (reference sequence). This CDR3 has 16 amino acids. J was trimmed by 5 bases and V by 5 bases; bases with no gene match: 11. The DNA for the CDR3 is TGTGCCAGCAGTATGACAGGGGGCTGGGTGGATACTGAAGCTTTCTTT. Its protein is CASSMTGGWVDTEAFF.

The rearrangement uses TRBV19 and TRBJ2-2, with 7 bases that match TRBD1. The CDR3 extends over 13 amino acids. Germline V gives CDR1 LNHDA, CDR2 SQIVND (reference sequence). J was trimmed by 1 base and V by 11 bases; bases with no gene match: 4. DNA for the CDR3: TGTGCCTCAGGACAGGTGAACACCGGGGAGCTGTTTTTT. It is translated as CASGQVNTGELFF. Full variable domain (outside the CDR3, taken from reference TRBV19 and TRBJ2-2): DGGITQSPKYLFRKEGQNVTLSCEQNLNHDAMYWYRQDPGQGLRLIYYSQIVNDFQKGDIAEGYSVSREKKESFPLTVTSAQKNPTAFYLCASGQVNTGELFFGEGSRLTVL.

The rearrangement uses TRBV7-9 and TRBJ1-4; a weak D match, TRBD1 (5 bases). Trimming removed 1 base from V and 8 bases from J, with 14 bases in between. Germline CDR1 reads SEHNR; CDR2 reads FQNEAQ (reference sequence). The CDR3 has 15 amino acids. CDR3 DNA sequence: TGTGCCAGCAGCTTAGTTCTCGACAGCACAGAAAAACTGTTTTTT. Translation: CASSLVLDSTEKLFF.

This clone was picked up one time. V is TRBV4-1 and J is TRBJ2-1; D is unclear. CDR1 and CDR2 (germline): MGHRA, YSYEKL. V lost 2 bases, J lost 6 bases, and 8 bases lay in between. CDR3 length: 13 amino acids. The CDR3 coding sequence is TGCGCCAGCAGCCAAACGGGTGTCAATGAGCAGTTCTTC. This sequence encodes CASSQTGVNEQFF.

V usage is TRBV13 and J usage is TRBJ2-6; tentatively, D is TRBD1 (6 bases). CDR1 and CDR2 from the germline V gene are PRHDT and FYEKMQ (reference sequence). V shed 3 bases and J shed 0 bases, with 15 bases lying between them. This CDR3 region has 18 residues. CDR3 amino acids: CASSFAQDSSSGANVLTF. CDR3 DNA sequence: TGTGCCAGCAGCTTCGCTCAGGACAGCTCCTCTGGGGCCAACGTCCTGACTTTC.

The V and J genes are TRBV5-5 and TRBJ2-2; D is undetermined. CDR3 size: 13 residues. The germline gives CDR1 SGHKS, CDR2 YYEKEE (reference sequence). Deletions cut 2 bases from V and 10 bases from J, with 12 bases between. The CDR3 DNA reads TGTGCCAGCAGCTTCTCATGGAGTATGGAGCTGTTTTTT. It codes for CASSFSWSMELFF.

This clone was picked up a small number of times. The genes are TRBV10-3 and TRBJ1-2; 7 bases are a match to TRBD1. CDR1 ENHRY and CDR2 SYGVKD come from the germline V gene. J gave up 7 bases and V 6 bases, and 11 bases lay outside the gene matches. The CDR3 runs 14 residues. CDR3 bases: TGTGCCATCAGCGCCGAGATACAGGGGCCTGGCTACACCTTC. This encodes CAISAEIQGPGYTF.

This CDR3 reads CSVVGEDGYTF. As DNA, the CDR3 is TGCAGCGTTGTAGGGGAGGATGGCTACACCTTC. J is TRBJ1-2 and V is TRBV29-1; tentatively, D is TRBD1 (5 bases). Trimming removed 4 bases from V and 6 bases from J, with 9 bases in between. Germline values: CDR1 SQVTM, CDR2 ANQGSEA. The CDR3 length is 11 residues.

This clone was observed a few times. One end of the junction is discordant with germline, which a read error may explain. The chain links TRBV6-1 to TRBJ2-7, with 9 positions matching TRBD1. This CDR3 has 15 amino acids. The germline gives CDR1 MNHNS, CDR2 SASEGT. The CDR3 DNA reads TGTGCCAGCAGGGAAGCGGGACAGGGTACCTACGAGCAGTACTTC. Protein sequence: CASREAGQGTYEQYF.

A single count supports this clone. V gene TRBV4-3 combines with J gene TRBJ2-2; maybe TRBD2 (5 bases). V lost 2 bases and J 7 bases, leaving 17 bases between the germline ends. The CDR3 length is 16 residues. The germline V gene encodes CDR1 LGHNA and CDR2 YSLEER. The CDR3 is CASSQWLGSGLGELFF. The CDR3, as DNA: TGCGCCAGCAGCCAATGGCTTGGAAGCGGCCTCGGGGAGCTGTTTTTT.

This CDR3 reads CASSATGTGDETQYF. CDR3 DNA: TGTGCCAGCAGCGCCACCGGGACAGGGGATGAGACCCAGTACTTC. The genes are TRBV2 and TRBJ2-5; 10 bases map to TRBD1. With V trimmed by 6 bases and J by 5 bases, 9 bases remained unmatched. The CDR3 length is 15 residues. Germline CDR1 is SNHLY and CDR2 is FYNNEI. Full variable domain (missing parts from reference TRBV2 and TRBJ2-5): EPEVTQTPSHQVTQMGQEVILRCVPISNHLYFYWYRQILGQKVEFLVSFYNNEISEKSEIFDDQFSVERPDGSNFTLKIRSTKLEDSAMYFCASSATGTGDETQYFGPGTRLLVL.

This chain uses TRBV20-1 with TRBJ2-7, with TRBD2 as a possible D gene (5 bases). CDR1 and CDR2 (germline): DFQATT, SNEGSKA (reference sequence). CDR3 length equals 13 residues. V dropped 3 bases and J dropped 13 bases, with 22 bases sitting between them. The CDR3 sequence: CSASPLGGGSPYF. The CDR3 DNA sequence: TGCAGTGCTAGTCCTCTAGGCGGTGGGAGTCCCTACTTC.

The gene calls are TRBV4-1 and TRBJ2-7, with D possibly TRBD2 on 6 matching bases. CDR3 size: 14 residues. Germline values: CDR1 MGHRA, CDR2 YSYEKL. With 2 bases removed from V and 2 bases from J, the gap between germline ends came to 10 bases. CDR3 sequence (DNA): TGCGCCAGCAGCCAAAGCGGAGGGGCCTACGAGCAGTACTTC. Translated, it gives CASSQSGGAYEQYF.

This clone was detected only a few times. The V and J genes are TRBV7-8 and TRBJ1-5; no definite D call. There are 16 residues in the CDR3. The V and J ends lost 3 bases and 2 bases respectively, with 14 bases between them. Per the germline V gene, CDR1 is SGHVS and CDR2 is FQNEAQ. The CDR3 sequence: CASSLTPNLGNQPQHF. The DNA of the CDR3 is TGTGCCAGCAGCTTGACACCCAATTTGGGCAATCAGCCCCAGCATTTT.

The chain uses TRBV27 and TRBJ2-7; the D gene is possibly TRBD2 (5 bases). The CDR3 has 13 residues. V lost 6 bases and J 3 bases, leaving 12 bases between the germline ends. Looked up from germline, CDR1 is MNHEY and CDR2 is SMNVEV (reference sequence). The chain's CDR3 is CASRNSGDYEQYF. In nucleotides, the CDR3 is TGTGCCAGCAGAAACTCCGGGGACTACGAGCAGTACTTC.